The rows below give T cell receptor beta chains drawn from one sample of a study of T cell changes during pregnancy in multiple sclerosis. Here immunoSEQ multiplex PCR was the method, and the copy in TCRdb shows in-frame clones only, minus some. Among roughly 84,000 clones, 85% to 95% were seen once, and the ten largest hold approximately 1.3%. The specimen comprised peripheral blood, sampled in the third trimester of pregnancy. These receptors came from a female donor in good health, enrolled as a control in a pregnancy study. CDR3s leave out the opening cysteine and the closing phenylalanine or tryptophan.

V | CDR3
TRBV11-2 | ASSLVSGAETQY
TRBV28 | ASSLLGGSSYNEQF
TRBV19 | ASSITWSGSGSYEQY
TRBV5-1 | ASSLAPASGRVEGATDTQY
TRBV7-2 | ASSPTGANVLT
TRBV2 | ASSEVRGNTIY
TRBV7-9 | ASSSWGLVETQY
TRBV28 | ASSLGQGVSQPQH
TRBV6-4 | ASRRSAAGETGELF
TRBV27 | GGDTGELF
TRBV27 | ASSFGVGNEQF
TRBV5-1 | ASSLGGQANTEAF
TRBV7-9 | ASSQQGGQPQH
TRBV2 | ASRGDSYNEQF
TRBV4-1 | ASSQEGYNGVTEAF
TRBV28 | ASSRGQGEAF
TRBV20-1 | SALGPEQF
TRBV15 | ATSRETARGTEAF
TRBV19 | ASSSSLADTQY
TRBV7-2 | ASSLLSGRPDTQY
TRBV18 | ASSPPGQNTDTQY
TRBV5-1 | ASNRDGEKLF
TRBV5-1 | ASSLGGLNTEAF
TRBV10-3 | AIVAGVEQY
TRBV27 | ASSPAAGEHTGELF
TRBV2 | ASRGVARRPQETQY
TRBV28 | ASSTTGPSSYNEQF
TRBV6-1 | ASSELGAGEQF
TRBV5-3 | ARSLVPRGPWYGYT
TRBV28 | ASSLGLEQF
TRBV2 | ASSTPPGQANQPQH
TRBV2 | ASSEEGTVSGYT
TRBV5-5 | ASSDPGGGTYEQY
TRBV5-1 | ASSLVPGIDQPQH
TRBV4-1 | ASSQDGFRTSGSTDTQY
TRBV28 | ASTRTGSSYEQY
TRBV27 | ASSSSGANVLT
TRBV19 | ASSMSGLGFNEQF
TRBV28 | ASSFLTSGRSSYEQY
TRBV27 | ASSFRGYGNQPQH
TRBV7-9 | ASSLTLEQF
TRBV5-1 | ASSLVGGTGANVLT
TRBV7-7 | ASSLGGQGTQY
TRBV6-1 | ASSDGTGHNEQF
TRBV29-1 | SVGGTAINTGELF
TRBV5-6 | ASSFWGQGGNEQF
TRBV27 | ASSSGQGWEQY
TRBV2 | ASSEATFLEATIMSSYNEQF
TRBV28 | ASSLSRDSSVTETQY
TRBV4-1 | ASSQGDRDLAGYT
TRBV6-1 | ASSRQGGDTQY
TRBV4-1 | ASSHLQGDDEQY
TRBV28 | ASSSPAGGRTGHTGELF
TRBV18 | ASSLPSGDYEQY
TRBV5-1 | ASSLAPEANEQF
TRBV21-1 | ASNIRDFRGREAF
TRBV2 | ASRSGLAGTDTQY
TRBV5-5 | ASSSDTLQTQY
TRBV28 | ASSEPGQVYNEQF